The subject of this entry is one T cell receptor beta chain. Looked up from germline, CDR1 is MDHEN and CDR2 is SYDVKM. CDR3 length: 16 amino acids. Losses at the gene ends were 7 bases for V and 2 bases for J; bases not matched to a gene: 4. Only in-frame clones appear in the TCRdb table, and some are missing; sequencing was by immunoSEQ multiplex PCR. The sample shows 250,000 or so clones, 85% to 90% of them seen only once. The data were taken from a study of blood T cell repertoires in COVID-19. The overall study: T cells, B-cell-depleted T cells, or PBMCs provided the cDNA or gDNA that served as material.

The specimen sequenced was PBMCs or T cells enriched from blood (not recorded which). This TCR was sampled from a woman younger than 45 with acute COVID-19. The rearrangement uses TRBV28 and TRBJ2-3; 15 nucleotides line up with TRBD2. The CDR3 DNA is TGTGCCAGCACCGGGACTAGCGGGAGGTACACAGATACGCAGTATTTT. It codes for CASTGTSGRYTDTQYF.